This entry features one TCR beta chain sequence. The sample belongs to a study of blood T cell repertoires in COVID-19. About the research overall: T cells, B-cell-depleted T cells, or PBMCs supplied cDNA or gDNA.

The V and J ends lost 4 bases and 6 bases, in that order; junction bases with no gene match: 15. This CDR3 is 19 amino acids long. Germline CDR1 reads SEHNR; CDR2 reads FQNEAQ (reference sequence). Study members were between about 18 and 100 years old and lived in approximately 25 US regions. In assigning cohorts, the study relied on participant-reported clinical history. Authors' methods: Scientists estimated how many nucleated cells there were by amplifying reference gene primers. The data were produced by immunoSEQ multiplex PCR, yet TCRdb's version contains in-frame clones alone and is incomplete. V and J calls and clone size are copied from that table; D and trimming were computed from the DNA. The sample includes about 270,000 clones, 80% to 90% seen only once; the top ten take approximately 4%.

V and J are TRBV7-9 and TRBJ2-3; TRBD2 matches 14 bases. This receptor was identified in a woman aged 30 to 39 with acute COVID-19. The sample consisted of PBMCs or T cells enriched from blood (not recorded which). As DNA, the CDR3 is TGTGCCAGCAGCTCCCTCGGGCGGGGACTAGCGGGAGTCTTGGATACGCAGTATTTT. Amino acid sequence: CASSSLGRGLAGVLDTQYF.